This TCR beta chain was recorded in a study of T cell changes during pregnancy in multiple sclerosis (dated by TCRdb to about 2019). For context, the study as a whole: The study looked at changes in the T cell repertoire across pregnancy in women with multiple sclerosis.

The library was made by the immunoSEQ multiplex PCR assay. The table was pulled from immuneACCESS by TCRdb, which kept in-frame rearrangements only. Such tables lose some clones; where checked, under half of the loss comes from unresolved V genes, and the rest has no known cause. The sample profile shows around 69,000 clones; about 92% of them were found once. The ten largest clones capture approximately 2.1% of the sample. Remarks on this clone: Its antigen remains unidentified. The sample holds no much larger clone one base away, and base qualities are not on file.

The germline V gene sets CDR1 to MDHEN and CDR2 to SYDVKM. V sheds 8 bases and J sheds 9 bases, leaving 19 bases between their ends. The CDR3 covers 13 residues, taking in both the cysteine and the phenylalanine. The entry retains the CDR3 DNA only, 39 bases that are in frame from base 1. The sequencing used peripheral blood, collected in the second trimester of pregnancy. The sequence joins TRBV28 to TRBJ1-1, with the D segment identity uncertain. The clonotype originates from a female donor in good health, enrolled as a control in a pregnancy study. The DNA sequence is TGTGCCAGCTACGAAGAATTCGCGTCCCAAGCTTTCTTT. The resulting protein is CASYEEFASQAFF.